This TCR beta chain was identified during a study of shared clonotypes between healthy human individuals (dated by TCRdb to the early 2020s). For context, the study as a whole: The cohort included a few men and a couple of women between 18 and 49 years of age. For each donor, three plates each were used for CD4 naive and CD4 memory, two plates were used for CD8 naive, and one plate was used for CD8 memory. To estimate repertoire size and how much clonotype sharing occurs between individuals, the study deeply sequenced the blood TCR repertoires of roughly 5 healthy adults. Libraries were prepared and TCR repertoires were sequenced by different laboratories using diverse techniques, in order to increase sequencing depth and limit assay-specific biases. Each donor's leukapheresis produced roughly between roughly 0.85 and 10 billion PBMCs.

Donors were healthy HIV-negative adults with no recently reported acute infections or vaccinations. Only Caucasian adults living in Nashville, Tennessee, USA were represented among the donors. CD4+ T cells were enriched through magnetic negative selection, after which naive cells were positively selected on CD45RA and the remaining negative fraction served as the memory subset. Blood was obtained by leukapheresis, after which PBMCs were separated by Ficoll-Histopaque density gradient centrifugation and cryopreserved in liquid nitrogen vapor phase. Analytical flow cytometry was used to check the purity and quantity of each magnetically sorted T cell population. Genomic DNA was isolated from every sorted fraction and measured by UV absorbance on a Nanodrop 2000c. Using the deep immunoSEQ assay, TCR CDR3 regions were amplified from genomic DNA by multiplex PCR. Genomic DNA extracted from each cell subset was distributed evenly over all wells of several immunoSEQ 96-well plates, and each plate served as one replicate. Each replicate PCR for sorted subsets received around 0.2 ug genomic DNA, equal to about 30,000 T cell genomes. The purified libraries were quantified using a Qubit 3.0 fluorometer, sized with a Bioanalyzer 2100, and then quantified again using the KAPA Library Quantification kit. Every immunoSEQ 96-well plate was sequenced on a dedicated single-read 150-cycle Illumina NextSeq 550 flow cell. In the source study's methods: Because only junctional sequences without quality scores were contained in the immunoSEQ output, filtering matching that applied to full-length reads could not be performed. Sequences were annotated with PyIR, a Python wrapper for IgBLAST v1.9, using IMGT germline references to assign V/J genes and CDR3. Any read was removed if the V/J assignment was weak (E-value above 1e-6), the CDR3 was missing, or the read contained stop codons, out-of-frame junctions, or ambiguous translated residues. V3J clonotypes were defined as sequences sharing an identical inferred V gene, J gene, and CDR3 amino acid sequence. Percentage overlap between repertoires was calculated by dividing the number of shared unique clonotypes by the size of the smaller repertoire. RTK rarefaction, the Chao1 estimator, and Recon v2.1 estimates of unobserved clonotypes were used to assess repertoire richness. OLGA was used to compute generation probabilities for all TCRbeta clonotypes that the gDNA method yielded from a few donors. As stored in TCRdb, this immuneACCESS dataset retains in-frame rearrangements with V and J assigned. A fraction of the clones does not appear; measured against another copy, unresolved V genes explain less than half of the discrepancy, and the remainder lacks a known reason. From that table come the V and J calls and clone size; the DNA was used to work out D and trimming. This sample has over a million clones in its table, and about 77% of those were observed once. The ten largest account for about 1.5% of the sample.

As for this clone: Its binding antigen is unknown. No per-base quality is available; no much larger clone lies one base away. Other nucleotide sequences from this sample produce the same CDR3.

V is shortened by 0 bases, J by 7 bases, and the region joining them spans 10 bases. Taken from cysteine to phenylalanine, the CDR3 has 15 residues. Here the CDR3 DNA is all that survives: 45 bases in frame from base 1. The germline V gene yields SGHAT for CDR1 and FQNNGV for CDR2. Overall study results and their limits: Based on pairwise subsampling, the degree of clonotype sharing among donors was expected to be affected by sequencing depth. The small number of donors limited the genetic and exposure-history diversity represented. Estimated clonotype richness was generally larger for naive than for memory subsets. Even with the large sequencing depth, rarefaction of the sorted-subset datasets indicated that sequencing was incomplete. Sampling was restricted to blood, and TCR repertoires in tissues likely differ from the TCR repertoires found in blood. About 5% of naive CD4, 3.5% of naive CD8, 2.3% of memory CD4, and roughly 0.4% of memory CD8 clonotypes were shared across several donors. Compared with non-shared clonotypes, clonotypes shared by all four sorted-subset donors had higher generation probabilities.

The chain was built from TRBV11-2 and TRBJ1-6; 5 matching bases give a weak D call of TRBD1. This sequence was found in a man between 18 and 35 years old in good health. The sequenced sample was memory CD4+ T cells sorted from blood. The sample's cell subset or site label, decoded: CD45RA-negative fraction. The CDR3 has the sequence CASSLDRQGNSPLHF. The sequenced DNA: TGTGCCAGCAGCTTAGATCGGCAGGGAAATTCACCCCTCCACTTT. The CDR3, completed at both ends by the reference TRBV11-2 and TRBJ1-6 genes, gives the full variable domain EAGVAQSPRYKIIEKRQSVAFWCNPISGHATLYWYQQILGQGPKLLIQFQNNGVVDDSQLPKDRFSAERLKGVDSTLKIQPAKLEDSAVYLCASSLDRQGNSPLHFGNGTRLTVT.